Presented here are 12 T cell receptor beta chains from one specimen sequenced in a study of T cells in tuberculosis. Clones were read by immunoSEQ multiplex PCR, and TCRdb kept only the in-frame ones, dropping some. The sample lists 20,000 to 25,000 clones, more than 80% occurring once. Sequenced material: PBMCs. These TCRs come from a donor between 5 and 29 years old with latent tuberculosis or without tuberculosis infection.

V and J are TRBV10-2 and TRBJ1-1; 7 bases are a match to TRBD1. Per the germline V gene, CDR1 is WSHSY and CDR2 is SAAADI. Trimming took 6 bases from V and 1 from J; bases not matched to a gene: 8. The CDR3 spans 15 residues. CDR3 nucleotide sequence: TGCGCCAGCAGCGGGTTCAGGGGGGAGAACACTGAAGCTTTCTTT. It specifies CASSGFRGENTEAFF.

The V gene is TRBV2, the J gene TRBJ1-6; D gene ambiguous. CDR3 length equals 11 residues. V lost 3 bases to trimming and J lost 14 bases, with 8 bases between them. Germline-derived CDR1 and CDR2 are SNHLY and FYNNEI. CDR3 DNA sequence: TGTGCCAGCAGTGACTATAGCACCCTCCACTTT. It yields the protein CASSDYSTLHF.

V is TRBV10-3 and J is TRBJ2-7; 11 bases agree with TRBD2. Germline V lookup: CDR1 ENHRY, CDR2 SYGVKD. The CDR3 consists of 13 residues. The junction had 6 bases not matched to a gene; V was cut back by 8 bases and J by 6 bases. This CDR3 is CAISKGLAAEQYF. The CDR3 DNA reads as TGTGCCATCTCCAAGGGACTAGCGGCCGAGCAGTACTTC.

The chain joins TRBV5-4 to TRBJ2-3; TRBD2 is a possible D gene (7 bases). The germline V and J ends were trimmed by 0 bases and 4 bases, with 24 bases remaining between them. This CDR3 spans 19 amino acids. Germline CDR1 reads SGHNT; CDR2 reads YYREEE (reference sequence). The CDR3 coding sequence is TGTGCCAGCAGCTTGGACCGCGATCTGCGGGCGGGGGCCGCAGATACGCAGTATTTT. It encodes CASSLDRDLRAGAADTQYF.

V is TRBV6-1 and J is TRBJ1-2, with a tentative D call TRBD1 (5 bases). Germline lookup yields CDR1 MNHNS and CDR2 SASEGT. The CDR3 covers 13 residues. V was trimmed by 2 bases and J by 8 bases, leaving 12 bases between them. Here the CDR3 DNA reads TGTGCCAGCAGTGAATGGGAGGGGAGCGGCTACACCTTC. Protein product: CASSEWEGSGYTF.

The chain combines TRBV6-1 with TRBJ2-3, with 14 positions matching TRBD2. V lost 5 bases to trimming and J lost 4 bases; unmatched junction nucleotides: 2. The germline V gene encodes CDR1 MNHNS and CDR2 SASEGT. The CDR3 extends over 15 amino acids. The CDR3: CASSRTSGGPDTQYF. The DNA of the CDR3 is TGTGCCAGCAGTCGGACTAGCGGGGGGCCAGATACGCAGTATTTT.

This chain links TRBV4-1 with TRBJ2-5; TRBD2 agrees at 10 bases. The CDR3 extends over 16 amino acids. Per the germline V gene, CDR1 is MGHRA and CDR2 is YSYEKL. V shed 3 bases, J shed 1 base, and the junction held 5 bases outside the gene matches. This CDR3 is CASSHSSGGTQETQYF. CDR3 nucleotides: TGCGCCAGCAGCCATAGTAGCGGGGGGACCCAAGAGACCCAGTACTTC.

The V call is TRBV2, the J call TRBJ2-5, with TRBD2 as a possible D gene (6 bases). Looked up from germline, CDR1 is SNHLY and CDR2 is FYNNEI. The germline V and J ends were trimmed by 8 bases and 3 bases, with 16 bases remaining between them. The CDR3 has 14 residues. CDR3 coding DNA: TGTGCCAGCGGTGTGGGGGGAGGTGAAGAGACCCAGTACTTC. Protein product: CASGVGGGEETQYF.

The genes are TRBV9 and TRBJ2-4; possibly TRBD1 for D (6 bases). V was trimmed by 4 bases and J by 5 bases, leaving 10 bases between them. Per germline, CDR1 SGDLS and CDR2 YYNGEE. This CDR3 region has 13 residues. CDR3 nucleotide sequence: TGTGCCAGCAGCCCGGACAGCCAAAACATTCAGTACTTC. This codes for CASSPDSQNIQYF.

The CDR3 spells CASARGIERPVEKLFF. CDR3 in DNA: TGTGCCAGCGCCAGGGGGATTGAGCGGCCTGTAGAAAAACTGTTTTTT. The V gene is TRBV6-6, the J gene TRBJ1-4; TRBD1 aligns across 7 bases. The junction had 17 bases not matched to a gene; V was cut back by 8 bases and J by 8 bases. CDR1 MNHNY and CDR2 SVGAGI come from the germline V gene (reference sequence). This CDR3 comprises 16 residues.

The rearrangement joins TRBV5-1 to TRBJ2-7; TRBD2 matches 7 bases. Per germline, CDR1 SGHRS and CDR2 YFSETQ. The length of the CDR3 is 15 residues. J gave up 1 base and V 7 bases, and 11 bases lay outside the gene matches. CDR3 DNA sequence: TGCGCCAGCTCTACGGGGGGTTCTCGTTCCTACGAGCAGTACTTC. The encoded protein is CASSTGGSRSYEQYF.

J is TRBJ1-4 and V is TRBV29-1; no clear D gene. The CDR3 has 13 amino acids. Per the germline V gene, CDR1 is SQVTM and CDR2 is ANQGSEA. With 7 bases removed from V and 3 bases from J, the gap between germline ends came to 12 bases. CDR3 sequence (DNA): TGCAGCGCCCGGAGGGTGGCTAATGAAAAACTGTTTTTT. It is translated as CSARRVANEKLFF. Supplemented by reference TRBV29-1 and TRBJ1-4, the full variable domain reads SAVISQKPSRDICQRGTSLTIQCQVDSQVTMMFWYRQQPGQSLTLIATANQGSEATYESGFVIDKFPISRPNLTFSTLTVSNMSPEDSSIYLCSARRVANEKLFFGSGTQLSVL.